This TCR beta chain is from a study of blood T cell repertoires in COVID-19. Study-level background: Sources were T cells, B-cell-depleted T cells, or PBMCs; the material itself was cDNA or gDNA.

The table came from immunoSEQ multiplex PCR; TCRdb's copy has only in-frame clones and leaves some out. The table has 200,000 to 250,000 clones, under 90% seen once. The V gene lost 7 bases and the J gene lost 2 bases, with 18 bases spanning the gap. The CDR3 runs 14 residues. CDR1 SQVTM and CDR2 ANQGSEA come from the germline V gene. This rearrangement joins TRBV29-1 to TRBJ2-7, with D maybe TRBD2 (5 bases). The sequence was collected from a man aged 45-65 years with COVID-19, enrolled during active disease. The sample comprised peripheral blood. The CDR3 reads CSAQGTRIPYEQYF. CDR3 in DNA: TGCAGCGCCCAAGGCACTAGGATCCCCTACGAGCAGTACTTC.